The clone carrying this T cell receptor beta chain has more than one count but fewer than ten. Its target is unknown. Each CDR3 protein gets one entry after TCRdb re-called the reads with MiXCR. The sample records about 340,000 distinct CDR3 sequences, 29% being singletons. This sample was taken from a study of T cell repertoires in cytomegalovirus infection. The CDR3 spans 14 residues. V gave up 3 bases and J gave up 5 bases, with 11 bases separating them. Findings and limits, study-wide: Ex vivo, HLA-C-restricted CMV-specific TCR beta clonotypes prevailed over the rest of the response.

The chain carries TRBV12-3 or TRBV12-4 and TRBJ2-1; the D call may be TRBD1 or TRBD2 (5 bases each). The source of this sequence is a human donor in good health (CMV status not recorded). Some clones in this sample may be carry-over from other donors' samples. The specimen comprised cultured PBMCs, sampled from culture after CMV antigen stimulation. The CDR3 region is CASSFSGADNEQFF. DNA for the CDR3: TGTGCCAGCAGTTTCTCCGGGGCCGACAATGAGCAGTTCTTC.